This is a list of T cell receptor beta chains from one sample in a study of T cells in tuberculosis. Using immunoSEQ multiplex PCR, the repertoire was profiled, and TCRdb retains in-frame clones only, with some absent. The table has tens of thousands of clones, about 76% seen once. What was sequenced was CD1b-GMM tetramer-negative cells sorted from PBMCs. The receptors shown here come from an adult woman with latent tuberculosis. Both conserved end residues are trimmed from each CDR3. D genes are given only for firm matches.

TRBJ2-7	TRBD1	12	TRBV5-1	ASSLQGAGYEQY
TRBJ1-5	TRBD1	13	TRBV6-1	ASSAGTGGNQPQH
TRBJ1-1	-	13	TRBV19	ASSIRNRANTEAF
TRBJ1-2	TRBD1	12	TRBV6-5	ASSIGGQALGYT
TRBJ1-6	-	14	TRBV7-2	ASSPRSTGYNSPLH
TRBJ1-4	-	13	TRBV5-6	ASSWGGYPQEKLF
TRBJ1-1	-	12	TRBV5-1	ASTPQVGNTEAF
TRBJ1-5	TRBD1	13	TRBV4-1	ASSQWAGGAQPQH
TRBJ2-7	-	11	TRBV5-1	ASSLTGSYEQY
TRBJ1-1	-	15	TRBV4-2	ASSQVPREAMNTEAF
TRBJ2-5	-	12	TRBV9	ASTVGEGEETQY
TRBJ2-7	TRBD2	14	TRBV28	ASSFRGRWSSYEQY
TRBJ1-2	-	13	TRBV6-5	ASSYSPGINYGYT
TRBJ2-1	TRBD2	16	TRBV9	ASSVEQRLAGVGNEQF
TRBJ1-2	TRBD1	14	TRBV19	AGSRTGGKGGFDYT
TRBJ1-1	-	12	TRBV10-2	ASSPLLAQGEAF
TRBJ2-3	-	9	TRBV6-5	ASTTGYTQY
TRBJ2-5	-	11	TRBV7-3	ASSPTPAETQY
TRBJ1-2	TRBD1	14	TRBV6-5	ASSYSRTGGGYGYT
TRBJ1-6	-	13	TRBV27	ASSLFTGVIGPLH
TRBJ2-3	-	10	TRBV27	ASSPGVHTQY
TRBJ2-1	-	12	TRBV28	ASSSARIYNEQF
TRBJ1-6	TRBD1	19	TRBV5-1	ASSLAVGQGSGSSYNSPLH
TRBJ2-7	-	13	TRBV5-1	ASSLPGQGSYEQY
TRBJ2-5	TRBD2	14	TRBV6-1	ASSEGVSGGQETQY
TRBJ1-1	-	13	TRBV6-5	ASSYEGGAGTEAF
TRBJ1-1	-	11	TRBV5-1	ASSRDIRTEAF
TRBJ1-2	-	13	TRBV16	ASSQSIQGGYGYT
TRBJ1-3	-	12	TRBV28	ASSLRLLGNTIY
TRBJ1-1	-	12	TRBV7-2	ASSLTYLDTEAF
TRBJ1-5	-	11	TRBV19	ASSITDNQPQH
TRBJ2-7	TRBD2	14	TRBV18	ASSGTSGRGAYEQY
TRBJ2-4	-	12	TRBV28	ASRLTGAKNIQY
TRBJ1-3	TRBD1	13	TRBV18	ASSSTGDSGNTIY
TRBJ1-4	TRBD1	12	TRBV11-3	ASSPRDSNEKLF
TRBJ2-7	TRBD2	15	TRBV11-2	ASSRIGGLAGPHEQY
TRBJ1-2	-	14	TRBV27	ASSSPGAGSNYGYT
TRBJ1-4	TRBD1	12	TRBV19	ASSSTGDVKKLF
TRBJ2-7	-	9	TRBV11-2	ASSLGQEQY
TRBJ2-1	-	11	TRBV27	ASSLLRGNQQF